Below, 28 T cell receptor beta chains from the same sample are listed, as sequenced in a study of OX40 agonist ivuxolimab in advanced cancers. The data were produced by immunoSEQ multiplex PCR, yet TCRdb's version contains in-frame clones alone and is incomplete. The sample holds about 82,000 clones, approximately 87% seen once. Here the sequenced sample was CD4+ or CD8+ T cells sorted from blood, taken in a trial of the OX40 agonist ivuxolimab. These receptors were taken from an adult with an advanced solid tumor such as melanoma, head and neck, liver or kidney cancer.

This clone occurred a few times. V gene TRBV30 combines with J gene TRBJ2-1; the match to TRBD2 covers 8 bases. CDR1 is GTSNPN and CDR2 is SVGIG in the germline V gene (reference sequence). The CDR3 totals 14 residues. The CDR3 coding sequence is TGTGTGGGGTGGGCTAGCGGGTCCTACAATGAGCAGTTCTTC. Its translation is CVGWASGSYNEQFF.

The chain uses TRBV28 and TRBJ2-5, with TRBD2 identical over 7 bases. J gave up 7 bases and V 7 bases, and 12 bases lay outside the gene matches. The CDR3 has 14 residues. Germline CDR1 MDHEN, CDR2 SYDVKM. The CDR3 DNA reads as TGTGCCAGCACCCCAGACTCGGGGGGTAGGACCCAGTACTTC. Protein: CASTPDSGGRTQYF.

The rearrangement links TRBV5-1 to TRBJ2-7; TRBD2 matches 10 bases. Germline-derived CDR1 and CDR2 are SGHRS and YFSETQ. V shed 8 bases and J 1 base; nucleotides not matched to a gene: 6. This CDR3 comprises 14 residues. CDR3 nucleotide sequence: TGCGCCAGTTCCCGGACTAGCGGTTCCTACGAGCAGTACTTC. Translation gives CASSRTSGSYEQYF.

The genes are TRBV6-5 and TRBJ2-7, with no clear D. Trimming stripped 0 bases from V and 3 bases from J, with 12 bases between. Germline assignment: CDR1 MNHEY and CDR2 SVGAGI. CDR3 length: 15 amino acids. The CDR3 loop is CASSYSGTLGYEQYF. The CDR3 DNA sequence: TGTGCCAGCAGTTACTCAGGTACACTGGGCTACGAGCAGTACTTC.

The chain is built from TRBV27 and TRBJ1-2, with TRBD1 as a possible D gene (5 bases). Trimming removed 2 bases from V and 2 bases from J, with 12 bases in between. Germline CDR1 is MNHEY and CDR2 is SMNVEV (reference sequence). The CDR3 loop spans 15 amino acids. The CDR3 spells CASSLGQTGNYGYTF. Here the CDR3 DNA reads TGTGCCAGCAGTTTAGGACAAACTGGGAACTATGGCTACACCTTC.

The J gene is TRBJ2-1, the V gene TRBV7-3, with D maybe TRBD2 (7 bases). V lost 3 bases and J lost 9, with 21 bases in between. The germline CDR1 and CDR2 sequences are SGHTA and FQGTGA. There are 16 residues in the CDR3. The CDR3: CASSFVSGGLRSEQFF. The CDR3 DNA sequence: TGTGCCAGCAGCTTCGTGTCGGGGGGCCTTCGGAGTGAGCAGTTCTTC.

V is TRBV28 and J is TRBJ2-7; D ambiguous. V was cut by 2 bases and J by 4 bases, with 6 bases left in between. Germline loops: CDR1 MDHEN, CDR2 SYDVKM. This CDR3 contains 12 residues. CDR3 loop: CASSLTKYEQYF. DNA of the CDR3: TGTGCCAGCAGTTTAACTAAATACGAGCAGTACTTC.

This clone was picked up one time. This sequence joins TRBV13 and TRBJ2-1; possibly TRBD1 or TRBD2 for D (6 bases each). Germline V lookup: CDR1 PRHDT, CDR2 FYEKMQ (reference sequence). With 3 bases removed from V and 9 bases from J, the gap between germline ends came to 15 bases. The CDR3 is 14 residues long. The CDR3 sequence is CASSLGGARGEQFF. The CDR3 DNA follows: TGTGCCAGCAGCTTGGGGGGCGCCCGGGGTGAGCAGTTCTTC.

Written as DNA, the CDR3 is TGCAGCGTTGAAGAACGGGGACAGGGGGAAACCTATGGCTACACCTTC. Translating gives CSVEERGQGETYGYTF. The chain recombines TRBV29-1 with TRBJ1-2, with 11 nucleotides matching TRBD1. The CDR3 has 16 amino acids. Trimming cost V 0 bases and J 4 bases; bases outside gene matches: 7. Germline CDR1 reads SQVTM; CDR2 reads ANQGSEA.

This clone was counted only a few times. This chain connects TRBV6-4 to TRBJ2-1, with TRBD1 matching 7 bases. Looked up from germline, CDR1 is MRHNA and CDR2 is SNTAGT. The CDR3 has 14 amino acids. The junction had 7 bases not matched to a gene; V was cut back by 0 bases and J by 11 bases. CDR3 bases: TGTGCCAGCAGTGACTCTGTCAGGGACAGCAAGCAGTTCTTC. Its protein product is CASSDSVRDSKQFF.

The chain uses TRBV19 and TRBJ2-3, with 7 bases that match TRBD1. The trim removed 6 bases at V and 5 bases at J, leaving 11 bases unmatched. This CDR3 comprises 15 residues. In germline, CDR1 is LNHDA, CDR2 SQIVND (reference sequence). CDR3 coding DNA: TGTGCCAGTAGCCAGAGACAGGGTCGGATAGATACGCAGTATTTT. It translates to CASSQRQGRIDTQYF.

V gene TRBV6-5 combines with J gene TRBJ1-4; D not certain. There are 13 residues in the CDR3. Per germline, CDR1 MNHEY and CDR2 SVGAGI. V was pared by 6 bases and J by 5 bases, with 10 bases between. CDR3 in DNA: TGTGCCAGCAGAAAGGGCGTGAATGAAAAACTGTTTTTT. Translated, it gives CASRKGVNEKLFF.

This chain joins TRBV7-2 and TRBJ2-1; tentative D call: TRBD1 (6 bases). This CDR3 has 17 amino acids. The V end lost 6 bases, the J end lost 1 base, and 19 bases lay between the germline ends. The germline CDR1 and CDR2 sequences are SGHTA and FQGNSA. This CDR3 reads CASRPRTGSSSYNEQFF. Written as DNA, the CDR3 is TGTGCCAGCAGGCCAAGAACAGGGTCATCATCCTACAATGAGCAGTTCTTC.

The V and J genes are TRBV2 and TRBJ2-5; TRBD1 aligns across 10 bases. After removal of 6 bases from V and 2 bases from J, the junction contained 3 bases not matched to a gene. The CDR3 is 14 amino acids. CDR1 and CDR2 (germline): SNHLY, FYNNEI. The CDR3 DNA sequence: TGTGCCAGCAGGGACAGGGGGGGGCAAGAGACCCAGTACTTC. Amino acid sequence: CASRDRGGQETQYF.

The chain employs TRBV7-6 and TRBJ2-1; 9 bases match TRBD2. Germline values: CDR1 SGHVS, CDR2 FNYEAQ. This CDR3 has 18 amino acids. V lost 1 base, J lost 8 bases, and 15 bases stayed unmatched. The CDR3 DNA sequence: TGTGCCAGCAGCTTAGAGTCCGTGGTTAGCGGGGGAATCGATGAGCAGTTCTTC. Residues: CASSLESVVSGGIDEQFF. The full variable domain, rest sourced from reference TRBV7-6 and TRBJ2-1, is GAGVSQSPRYKVTKRGQDVALRCDPISGHVSLYWYRQALGQGPEFLTYFNYEAQQDKSGLPNDRFSAERPEGSISTLTIQRTEQRDSAMYRCASSLESVVSGGIDEQFFGPGTRLTVL.

The rearrangement uses TRBV18 and TRBJ2-6, with a possible D match to TRBD1 (5 bases). The CDR3 runs to 17 residues. Trimming removed 1 base at V and 2 bases at J, with 12 bases between. CDR1 and CDR2 (germline): KGHSH, LQKENI. The CDR3: CASSPLAPGTGANVLTF. The CDR3 DNA reads TGTGCCAGCTCACCACTTGCTCCAGGGACTGGGGCCAACGTCCTGACTTTC.

The V gene is TRBV29-1, the J gene TRBJ1-1; 7 bases line up with TRBD1. The CDR3 runs 14 residues. V was clipped by 6 bases and J by 0 bases; unmatched bases: 7. Germline loops: CDR1 SQVTM, CDR2 ANQGSEA. The CDR3: CSVQLGQLNTEAFF. The CDR3 DNA reads as TGCAGCGTCCAACTGGGACAGCTGAACACTGAAGCTTTCTTT. Complete variable domain (other parts from reference TRBV29-1 and TRBJ1-1): SAVISQKPSRDICQRGTSLTIQCQVDSQVTMMFWYRQQPGQSLTLIATANQGSEATYESGFVIDKFPISRPNLTFSTLTVSNMSPEDSSIYLCSVQLGQLNTEAFFGQGTRLTVV.

The gene calls are TRBV5-4 and TRBJ2-4, with TRBD2 matching 10 bases. The V gene's germline CDR1 is SGHNT and CDR2 YYREEE (reference sequence). The CDR3 contains 15 residues. Unmatched junction bases numbered 6, after V lost 4 bases and J lost 5 bases. The CDR3 DNA reads TGTGCCAGCAGCCTGGGACTAGCGAGCGAAAACATTCAGTACTTC. This gives the protein CASSLGLASENIQYF.

The V and J genes are TRBV7-2 and TRBJ2-5; TRBD1 aligns across 7 bases. V gave up 1 base and J gave up 5 bases; unmatched junction bases: 10. CDR1 SGHTA and CDR2 FQGNSA come from the germline V gene. The CDR3 consists of 16 residues. CDR3 DNA sequence: TGTGCCAGCAGCTTAGTGGGACAGCCGCCGGCGGAGACCCAGTACTTC. Translating it yields CASSLVGQPPAETQYF.

The rearrangement joins TRBV4-2 to TRBJ1-1; D gene ambiguous. The CDR3 contains 14 residues. V was pared by 0 bases and J by 1 base, with 6 bases between. From germline, CDR1 is LGHNA and CDR2 YNFKEQ. CDR3 bases: TGTGCCAGCAGCCAAGATCAGAGGAACACTGAAGCTTTCTTT. The encoded protein is CASSQDQRNTEAFF.

This sequence joins TRBV4-3 and TRBJ1-2; tentatively, D is TRBD1 (5 bases). The CDR3 is made up of 14 amino acids. Looked up from germline, CDR1 is LGHNA and CDR2 is YSLEER. The V end lost 1 base, the J end lost 4 bases, and 10 bases lay between the germline ends. Here the CDR3 reads CASSQGQTGYGYTF. The CDR3 DNA follows: TGCGCCAGCAGCCAAGGACAGACGGGCTATGGCTACACCTTC.

The CDR3 spells CASSINRGNYGYTF. The CDR3 DNA reads TGTGCCAGCAGTATAAATAGGGGAAACTATGGCTACACCTTC. The rearrangement links TRBV6-5 to TRBJ1-2; D is perhaps TRBD1 (5 bases). CDR3 length: 14 amino acids. CDR1 is MNHEY and CDR2 is SVGAGI in the germline V gene. V lost 5 bases, J lost 2 bases, and 12 bases lay in between.

This clone has just a few counts. CDR3: CASSQGETGETGELFF. Written as DNA, the CDR3 is TGCGCCAGCAGCCAAGGGGAGACAGGGGAGACCGGGGAGCTGTTTTTT. The rearrangement joins TRBV4-1 to TRBJ2-2; TRBD1 matches at 8 bases. Trimming at V came to 1 base and at J to 5 bases, leaving 6 bases not matched to a gene. The CDR3 is made up of 16 amino acids. Looked up from germline, CDR1 is MGHRA and CDR2 is YSYEKL.

This clone showed up just once. This chain links TRBV6-6 with TRBJ1-1; 7 bases line up with TRBD1. The CDR3 contains 14 residues. Germline CDR1 reads MNHNY; CDR2 reads SVGAGI (reference sequence). V shed 5 bases and J 1 base; nucleotides not matched to a gene: 4. The CDR3 region has the DNA TGTGCCAGCAGTCAGCGACAGGGGAACACTGAAGCTTTCTTT. Encoded protein: CASSQRQGNTEAFF.

V is TRBV7-3 and J is TRBJ2-5; tentative D call: TRBD1 (5 bases). From germline, CDR1 is SGHTA and CDR2 FQGTGA. V was shortened by 2 bases and J by 2 bases, with 6 bases between the two germline ends. The length of the CDR3 is 13 residues. The CDR3 spells CASSLSGQETQYF. The CDR3 DNA sequence: TGTGCCAGCAGCTTATCAGGGCAAGAGACCCAGTACTTC.

The chain combines TRBV6-5 with TRBJ1-4; 8 nucleotides line up with TRBD1. Germline CDR1 reads MNHEY; CDR2 reads SVGAGI. The CDR3 totals 15 residues. V was clipped by 5 bases and J by 5 bases; unmatched bases: 7. The CDR3 spells CASSLGQGLNEKLFF. DNA for the CDR3: TGTGCCAGCAGTCTTGGACAGGGCTTAAATGAAAAACTGTTTTTT.

CDR3 DNA: TGTGCCAGCAGCCTCCGAGTCTATGGCTACACCTTC. Its protein is CASSLRVYGYTF. V and J are TRBV7-9 and TRBJ1-2; D is uncertain. V shed 5 bases and J shed 4 bases, with 8 bases lying between them. This CDR3 contains 12 residues. From germline, CDR1 is SEHNR and CDR2 FQNEAQ (reference sequence).

The chain employs TRBV7-2 and TRBJ2-7; D call uncertain. The CDR3 is 14 amino acids. CDR1 and CDR2 from the germline V gene are SGHTA and FQGNSA. V gave up 5 bases and J gave up 5 bases, with 16 bases separating them. This CDR3 reads CASSTLRASNEQYF. DNA for the CDR3: TGTGCCAGCAGCACCCTTCGGGCGTCGAACGAGCAGTACTTC.